Presented here are 21 T cell receptor beta chains from one specimen sequenced in a study of cytomegalovirus exposure and HLA in healthy donors. Generated by immunoSEQ multiplex PCR, the TCRdb table keeps only in-frame clones and is missing some. In the table there are some 130,000 clones, roughly 87% of which are singletons. Sequenced input: PBMCs. All receptors derive from a woman aged 18-29 years in good health and CMV-seronegative.

This clone has just a few counts. V usage is TRBV7-8 and J usage is TRBJ1-5; possible D gene TRBD1, 5 bases. This CDR3 spans 16 amino acids. From germline, CDR1 is SGHVS and CDR2 FQNEAQ. Trimming cost V 8 bases and J 5 bases, with 22 bases left between them. CDR3 nucleotide sequence: TGTGCCAGCGACCTGAGCCCCGTCGGAGGGGATCAGCCCCAGCATTTT. Protein sequence: CASDLSPVGGDQPQHF.

The table lists this clone with a count of one. CDR3 sequence (DNA): TGTGCCAGCAGTTTATTATTCACAGGGGTAGAACAGCCCCAGCATTTT. This sequence encodes CASSLLFTGVEQPQHF. This rearrangement joins TRBV27 to TRBJ1-5; 7 nucleotides agree with TRBD1. CDR1 is MNHEY, CDR2 SMNVEV, per germline (reference sequence). CDR3 length equals 16 residues. Trimming at V came to 1 base and at J to 7 bases, leaving 10 bases not matched to a gene.

This sequence joins TRBV11-1 and TRBJ2-1; TRBD1 aligns across 8 bases. CDR1 SGHAT and CDR2 FQDESV come from the germline V gene (reference sequence). V shed 5 bases, J shed 8 bases, and the junction held 8 bases outside the gene matches. CDR3 length: 14 residues. As DNA, the CDR3 is TGTGCCAGCAGCCGAGGACAGGGTTCGGATGAGCAGTTCTTC. It translates to CASSRGQGSDEQFF.

The V and J genes are TRBV16 and TRBJ2-7, with D unresolved. The V gene lost 3 bases and the J gene lost 3 bases, with 18 bases spanning the gap. This CDR3 comprises 16 residues. The germline gives CDR1 KGHSY, CDR2 FQNENV. Here the CDR3 reads CASSQTGSPPNYEQYF. CDR3 DNA sequence: TGTGCCAGCAGCCAGACCGGGTCCCCCCCTAACTACGAGCAGTACTTC.

This clone has only a few counts. The J gene is TRBJ1-2, the V gene TRBV6-1; TRBD1 matches 9 bases. The germline V gene has CDR1 MNHNS and CDR2 SASEGT. Unmatched junction bases numbered 1, after V lost 1 base and J lost 4 bases. This CDR3 has 14 residues. This chain's CDR3 is CASSEGQGVYGYTF. For the CDR3, the DNA is TGTGCCAGCAGTGAAGGACAGGGGGTCTATGGCTACACCTTC.

The chain recombines TRBV4-1 with TRBJ1-6, with 10 positions matching TRBD1. Per germline, CDR1 MGHRA and CDR2 YSYEKL. Germline trimming cut 4 bases from V and 6 bases from J; bases unmatched to any gene: 6. The CDR3 is made up of 16 amino acids. The CDR3 loop is CASSPSDRGGNSPLHF. CDR3 DNA sequence: TGCGCCAGCAGCCCCTCGGACAGGGGGGGTAATTCACCCCTCCACTTT.

The chain carries TRBV6-6 and TRBJ1-2; a weak D match, TRBD1 (5 bases). There are 12 residues in the CDR3. Trimming left V 5 bases short and J 8 bases short, with 12 bases between. Per germline, CDR1 MNHNY and CDR2 SVGAGI (reference sequence). This CDR3 reads CASSPPEGGYTF. In DNA, the CDR3 is TGTGCCAGCAGTCCACCGGAGGGGGGCTACACCTTC.

The chain has TRBV5-4 and TRBJ2-1; 8 nucleotides match TRBD1. From germline, CDR1 is SGHNT and CDR2 YYREEE (reference sequence). With V trimmed by 4 bases and J by 0 bases, 6 bases remained unmatched. CDR3 length: 16 residues. The CDR3 here is CASSDAGGYSYNEQFF. The CDR3 nucleotides are TGTGCCAGCAGCGATGCAGGGGGCTACTCCTACAATGAGCAGTTCTTC.

This chain uses TRBV6-6 with TRBJ1-4; D gene unclear. Trimming removed 2 bases at V and 7 bases at J, with 14 bases between. CDR1 is MNHNY and CDR2 is SVGAGI in the germline V gene (reference sequence). The CDR3 extends over 15 amino acids. CDR3 loop: CASSYSGVAGEKLFF. The CDR3 DNA is TGTGCCAGCAGTTACAGCGGGGTTGCTGGTGAAAAACTGTTTTTT.

This chain joins TRBV9 and TRBJ2-7; 11 nucleotides align to TRBD2. The V segment lost 2 bases and the J segment 7 bases; nucleotides outside the gene matches: 8. The CDR3 loop spans 15 amino acids. CDR1 and CDR2 (germline): SGDLS, YYNGEE. The CDR3 DNA sequence: TGTGCCAGCAGCGTGGCTAGCGGGGGGTTCGGGGAGCAGTACTTC. This encodes CASSVASGGFGEQYF.

This chain connects TRBV19 to TRBJ2-7, with a tentative D call TRBD1 (6 bases). Per the germline V gene, CDR1 is LNHDA and CDR2 is SQIVND (reference sequence). Trimming removed 2 bases from V and 1 base from J, with 9 bases in between. The CDR3 extends over 14 amino acids. DNA for the CDR3: TGTGCCAGTAGTATAAACGGACAGTCCTACGAGCAGTACTTC. Translation: CASSINGQSYEQYF.

V and J are TRBV19 and TRBJ1-5; D is unresolved. The CDR3 covers 12 residues. Per germline, CDR1 LNHDA and CDR2 SQIVND (reference sequence). V lost 4 bases, J lost 7 bases, and 8 bases lay in between. The CDR3 sequence: CASSTYPQPQHF. The CDR3 DNA reads TGTGCCAGTAGTACCTACCCCCAGCCCCAGCATTTT. The full variable domain, its missing parts supplied by reference TRBV19 and TRBJ1-5, is DGGITQSPKYLFRKEGQNVTLSCEQNLNHDAMYWYRQDPGQGLRLIYYSQIVNDFQKGDIAEGYSVSREKKESFPLTVTSAQKNPTAFYLCASSTYPQPQHFGDGTRLSIL.

The chain carries TRBV28 and TRBJ1-5, with D unclear. CDR3 size: 17 residues. Germline values: CDR1 MDHEN, CDR2 SYDVKM. With 3 bases removed from V and 3 bases from J, the gap between germline ends came to 18 bases. CDR3 loop: CASSFHLGTTFNQPQHF. CDR3 bases: TGTGCCAGCAGTTTCCATTTGGGCACCACGTTCAATCAGCCCCAGCATTTT.

J is TRBJ1-2 and V is TRBV5-1, with TRBD1 matching over 7 bases. The CDR3 runs 15 residues. Germline lookup yields CDR1 SGHRS and CDR2 YFSETQ. The ends lost 0 bases at V and 4 bases at J; junction bases unmatched: 6. The CDR3 coding sequence is TGCGCCAGCAGCTTGGTACAGGGGACCGTCTATGGCTACACCTTC. Its protein product is CASSLVQGTVYGYTF.

V is TRBV19 and J is TRBJ1-6; TRBD1 agrees at 10 bases. V trimming: 7 bases; J trimming: 7 bases; junction bases outside the gene matches: 7. Germline CDR1 and CDR2: LNHDA and SQIVND (reference sequence). This CDR3 comprises 15 residues. CDR3 nucleotides: TGTGCCAGTACCCCAGGGACAGGGGCAAATTCACCCCTCCACTTT. It encodes CASTPGTGANSPLHF.

CDR3 in amino acids: CASRTRSNTIYF. DNA of the CDR3: TGTGCCAGCAGGACGAGGAGTAACACCATATATTTT. The chain combines TRBV28 with TRBJ1-3, with D hard to call. V lost 6 bases and J 7 bases, leaving 10 bases between the germline ends. Germline V gene lookup returns CDR1 MDHEN and CDR2 SYDVKM. The CDR3 is 12 amino acids. Using reference TRBV28 and TRBJ1-3 for the parts outside the CDR3, the full variable domain is DVKVTQSSRYLVKRTGEKVFLECVQDMDHENMFWYRQDPGLGLRLIYFSYDVKMKEKGDIPEGYSVSREKKERFSLILESASTNQTSMYLCASRTRSNTIYFGEGSWLTVV.

A single count supports this clone. This chain joins TRBV5-1 and TRBJ2-7, with D unclear. The CDR3 extends over 12 amino acids. Germline V gene lookup returns CDR1 SGHRS and CDR2 YFSETQ. Trimming stripped 3 bases from V and 0 bases from J, with 4 bases between. DNA for the CDR3: TGCGCCAGCAGCTCGGGCTCCTACGAGCAGTACTTC. Its protein is CASSSGSYEQYF.

The chain links TRBV11-2 to TRBJ1-1, with TRBD1 matching over 7 bases. Germline assignment: CDR1 SGHAT and CDR2 FQNNGV. With 3 bases clipped from V and 6 bases from J, the junction kept 4 bases outside the gene matches. There are 13 residues in the CDR3. The CDR3 sequence: CASSFGQVAEAFF. The CDR3 coding sequence is TGTGCCAGCAGCTTTGGACAGGTCGCTGAAGCTTTCTTT.

The chain has TRBV7-8 and TRBJ1-2, with 9 positions matching TRBD1. This CDR3 region has 12 residues. The germline gives CDR1 SGHVS, CDR2 FQNEAQ. V shed 8 bases, J shed 7 bases, and the junction held 5 bases outside the gene matches. The CDR3 protein is CASRDREAGYTF. CDR3 in DNA: TGTGCCAGCCGGGACAGGGAAGCTGGCTACACCTTC.

This clone was seen once. The V gene is TRBV5-1, the J gene TRBJ2-7, with 7 bases fitting TRBD2. The CDR3 spans 16 residues. V lost 2 bases to trimming and J lost 0 bases; unmatched junction nucleotides: 8. CDR1 and CDR2 from the germline V gene are SGHRS and YFSETQ. The CDR3 region has the DNA TGCGCCAGCAGCTTTGAATTCCGGGACTACTCCTACGAGCAGTACTTC. It is translated as CASSFEFRDYSYEQYF.

The V gene is TRBV7-9, the J gene TRBJ1-5; D perhaps matches TRBD1 (6 bases). CDR1 and CDR2 from the germline V gene are SEHNR and FQNEAQ (reference sequence). The V gene lost 4 bases and the J gene lost 5 bases, with 15 bases spanning the gap. The CDR3 has 15 amino acids. For the CDR3, the DNA is TGTGCCAGCAGCTCGAATCAGGGGCGGGATCAGCCCCAGCATTTT. The encoded protein is CASSSNQGRDQPQHF.